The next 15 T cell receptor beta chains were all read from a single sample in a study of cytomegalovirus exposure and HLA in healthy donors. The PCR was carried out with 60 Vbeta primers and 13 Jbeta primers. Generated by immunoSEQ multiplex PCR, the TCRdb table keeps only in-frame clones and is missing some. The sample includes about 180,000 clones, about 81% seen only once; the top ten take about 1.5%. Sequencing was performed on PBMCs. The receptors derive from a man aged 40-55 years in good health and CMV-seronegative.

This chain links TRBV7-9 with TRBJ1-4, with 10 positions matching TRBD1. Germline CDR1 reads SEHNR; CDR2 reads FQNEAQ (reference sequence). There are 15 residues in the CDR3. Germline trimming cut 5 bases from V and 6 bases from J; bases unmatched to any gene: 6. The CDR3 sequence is CASSPRDRGDEKLFF. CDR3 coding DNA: TGTGCCAGCAGCCCGAGGGACAGGGGAGATGAAAAACTGTTTTTT.

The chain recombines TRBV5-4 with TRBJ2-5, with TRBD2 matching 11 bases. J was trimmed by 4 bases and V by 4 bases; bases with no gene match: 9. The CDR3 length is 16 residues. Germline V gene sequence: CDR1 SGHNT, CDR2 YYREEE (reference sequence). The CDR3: CASSKPGLAVPETQYF. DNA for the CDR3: TGTGCCAGCAGCAAACCGGGACTAGCGGTTCCAGAGACCCAGTACTTC.

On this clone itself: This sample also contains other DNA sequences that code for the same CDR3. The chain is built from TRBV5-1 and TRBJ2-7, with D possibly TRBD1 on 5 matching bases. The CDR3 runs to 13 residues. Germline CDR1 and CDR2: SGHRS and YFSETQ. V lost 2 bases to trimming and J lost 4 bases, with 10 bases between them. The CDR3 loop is CASSLTQGYEQYF. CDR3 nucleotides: TGCGCCAGCAGCTTAACTCAGGGTTACGAGCAGTACTTC.

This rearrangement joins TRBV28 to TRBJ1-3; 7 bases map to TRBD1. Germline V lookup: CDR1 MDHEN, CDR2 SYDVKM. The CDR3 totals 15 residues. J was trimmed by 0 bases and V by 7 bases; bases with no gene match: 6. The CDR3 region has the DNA TGTGCCAGCAAGGAGGGACAGAACTCTGGAAACACCATATATTTT. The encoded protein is CASKEGQNSGNTIYF.

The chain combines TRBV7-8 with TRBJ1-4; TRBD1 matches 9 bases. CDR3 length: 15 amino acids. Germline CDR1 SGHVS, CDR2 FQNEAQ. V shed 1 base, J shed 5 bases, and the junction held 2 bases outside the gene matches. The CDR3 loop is CASSLGGTGNEKLFF. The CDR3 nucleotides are TGTGCCAGCAGCTTAGGAGGGACAGGGAATGAAAAACTGTTTTTT.

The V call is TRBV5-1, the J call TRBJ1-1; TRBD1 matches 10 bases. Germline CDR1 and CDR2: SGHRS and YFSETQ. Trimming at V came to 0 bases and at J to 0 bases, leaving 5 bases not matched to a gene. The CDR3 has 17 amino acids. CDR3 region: CASSLVGQGGMNTEAFF. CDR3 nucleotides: TGCGCCAGCAGCTTGGTCGGACAGGGGGGGATGAACACTGAAGCTTTCTTT.

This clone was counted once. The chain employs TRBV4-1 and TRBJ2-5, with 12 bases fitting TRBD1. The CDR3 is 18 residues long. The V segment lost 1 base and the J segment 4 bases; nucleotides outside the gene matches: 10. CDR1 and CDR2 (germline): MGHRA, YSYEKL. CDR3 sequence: CASSQAGQGAPGVETQYF. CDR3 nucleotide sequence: TGCGCCAGCAGCCAAGCGGGACAGGGGGCGCCAGGAGTAGAGACCCAGTACTTC.

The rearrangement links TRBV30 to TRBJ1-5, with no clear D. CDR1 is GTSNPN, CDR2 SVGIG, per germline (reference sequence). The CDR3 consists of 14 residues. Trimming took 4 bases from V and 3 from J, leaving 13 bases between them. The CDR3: CAWNTGNHNQPQHF. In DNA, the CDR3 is TGTGCCTGGAACACGGGAAACCACAATCAGCCCCAGCATTTT.

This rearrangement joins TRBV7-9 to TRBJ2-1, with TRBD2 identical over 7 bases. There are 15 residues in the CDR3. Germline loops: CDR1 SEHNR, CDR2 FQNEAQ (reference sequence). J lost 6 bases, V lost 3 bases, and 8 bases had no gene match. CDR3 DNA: TGTGCCAGCAGCTTCTCGCCCGGGAGGATCAATGAGCAGTTCTTC. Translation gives CASSFSPGRINEQFF. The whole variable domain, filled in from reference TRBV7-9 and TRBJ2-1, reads DTGVSQNPRHKITKRGQNVTFRCDPISEHNRLYWYRQTLGQGPEFLTYFQNEAQLEKSRLLSDRFSAERPKGSFSTLEIQRTEQGDSAMYLCASSFSPGRINEQFFGPGTRLTVL.

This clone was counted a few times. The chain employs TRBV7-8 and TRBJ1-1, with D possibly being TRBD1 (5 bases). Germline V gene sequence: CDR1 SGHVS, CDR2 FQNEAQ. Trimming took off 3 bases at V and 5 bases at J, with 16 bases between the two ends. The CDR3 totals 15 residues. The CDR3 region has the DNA TGTGCCAGCAGCTTCCTTACGGGGGGGTTGACTGAAGCTTTCTTT. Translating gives CASSFLTGGLTEAFF. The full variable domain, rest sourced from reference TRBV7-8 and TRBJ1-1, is GAGVSQSPRYKVAKRGQDVALRCDPISGHVSLFWYQQALGQGPEFLTYFQNEAQLDKSGLPSDRFFAERPEGSVSTLKIQRTQQEDSAVYLCASSFLTGGLTEAFFGQGTRLTVV.

The CDR3 loop reads CASSRSGRGADTQYF. In DNA form, the CDR3 reads TGTGCCAGCTCACGGAGCGGAAGAGGCGCAGATACGCAGTATTTT. The chain is built from TRBV2 and TRBJ2-3; a weak D match, TRBD2 (5 bases). Germline values: CDR1 SNHLY, CDR2 FYNNEI. CDR3 length equals 15 residues. Trimming stripped 8 bases from V and 4 bases from J, with 19 bases between.

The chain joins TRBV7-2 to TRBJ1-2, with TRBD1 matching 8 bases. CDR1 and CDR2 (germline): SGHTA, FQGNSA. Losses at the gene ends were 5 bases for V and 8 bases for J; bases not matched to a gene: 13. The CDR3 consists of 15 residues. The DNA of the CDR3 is TGTGCCAGCAGCCTCGGGCAGGGGGCCAGAGGGGGCTACACCTTC. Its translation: CASSLGQGARGGYTF. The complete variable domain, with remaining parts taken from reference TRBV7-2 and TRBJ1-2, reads GAGVSQSPSNKVTEKGKDVELRCDPISGHTALYWYRQSLGQGLEFLIYFQGNSAPDKSGLPSDRFSAERTGGSVSTLTIQRTQQEDSAVYLCASSLGQGARGGYTFGSGTRLTVV.

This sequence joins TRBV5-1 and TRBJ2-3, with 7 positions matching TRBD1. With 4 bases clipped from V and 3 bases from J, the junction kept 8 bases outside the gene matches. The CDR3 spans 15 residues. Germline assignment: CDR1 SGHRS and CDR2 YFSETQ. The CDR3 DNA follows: TGCGCCAGCAGCCGAGACAGGGTAGTGACAGATACGCAGTATTTT. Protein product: CASSRDRVVTDTQYF.

CDR3 amino acids: CASAGQETSEQYF. The CDR3 DNA is TGTGCCAGCGCGGGACAGGAGACCAGCGAGCAGTACTTC. The chain links TRBV28 to TRBJ2-7, with TRBD1 matching 8 bases. Germline assignment: CDR1 MDHEN and CDR2 SYDVKM. The CDR3 is 13 amino acids. Trimming cost V 8 bases and J 6 bases; bases outside gene matches: 9.

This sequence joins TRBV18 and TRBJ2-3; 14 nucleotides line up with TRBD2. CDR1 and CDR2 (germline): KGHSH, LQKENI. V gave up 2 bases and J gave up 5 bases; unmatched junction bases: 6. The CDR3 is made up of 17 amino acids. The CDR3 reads CASSPIPTSGGVDTQYF. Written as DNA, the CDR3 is TGTGCCAGCTCACCAATCCCGACTAGCGGGGGGGTAGATACGCAGTATTTT.